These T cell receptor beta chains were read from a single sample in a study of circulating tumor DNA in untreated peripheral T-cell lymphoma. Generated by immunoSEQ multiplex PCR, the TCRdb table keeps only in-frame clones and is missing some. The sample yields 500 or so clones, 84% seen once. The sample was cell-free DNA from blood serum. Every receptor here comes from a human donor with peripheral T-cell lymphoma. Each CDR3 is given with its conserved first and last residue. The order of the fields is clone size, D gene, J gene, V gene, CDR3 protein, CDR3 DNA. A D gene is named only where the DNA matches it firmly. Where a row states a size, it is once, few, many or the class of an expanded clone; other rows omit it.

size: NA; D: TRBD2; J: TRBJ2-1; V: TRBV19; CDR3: CASSTSGRLHEQFF; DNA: TGTGCCAGTAGTACTAGCGGGAGGCTCCATGAGCAGTTCTTC
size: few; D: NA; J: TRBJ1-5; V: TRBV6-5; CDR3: CASSPASNQPQHF; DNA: TGTGCCAGCAGCCCTGCCAGCAATCAGCCCCAGCATTTT
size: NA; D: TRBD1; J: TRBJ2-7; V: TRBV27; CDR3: CASSRQGTDEQYF; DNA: TGTGCCAGCAGTAGACAGGGCACCGACGAGCAGTACTTC
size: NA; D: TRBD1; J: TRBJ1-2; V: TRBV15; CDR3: CATSRPGQGAGYGYTF; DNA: TGTGCCACCAGCAGGCCGGGACAGGGGGCAGGTTATGGCTACACCTTC
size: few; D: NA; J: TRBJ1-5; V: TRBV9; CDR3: CASSVGTLPQPQHF; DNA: TGTGCCAGCAGCGTAGGTACTCTTCCTCAGCCCCAGCATTTT
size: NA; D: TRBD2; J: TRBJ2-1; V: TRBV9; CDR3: CAGSVEGGYEQFF; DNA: TGTGCCGGCAGCGTAGAGGGAGGGTATGAGCAGTTCTTC
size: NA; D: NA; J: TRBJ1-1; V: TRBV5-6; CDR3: CASSPVYQGAEAFF; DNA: TGTGCCAGCAGCCCTGTGTATCAAGGGGCTGAAGCTTTCTTT
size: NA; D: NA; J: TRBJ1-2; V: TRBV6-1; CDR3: CASSESPTAPYGYTF; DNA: TGTGCCAGCAGTGAAAGCCCTACAGCCCCCTATGGCTACACCTTC
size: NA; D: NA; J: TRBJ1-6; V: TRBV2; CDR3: CASSDTRTYNSPLHF; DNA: TGTGCCAGCAGTGACACCAGAACCTATAATTCACCCCTCCACTTT
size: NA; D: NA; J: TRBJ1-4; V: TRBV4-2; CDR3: CASSQDTLRTTNEKLFF; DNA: TGTGCCAGCAGCCAAGACACCCTCCGAACAACTAATGAAAAACTGTTTTTT
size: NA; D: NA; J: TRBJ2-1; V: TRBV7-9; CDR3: CASSLNARGTAGSNEQFF; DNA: TGTGCCAGCAGCTTAAACGCAAGAGGGACGGCGGGGAGCAATGAGCAGTTCTTC
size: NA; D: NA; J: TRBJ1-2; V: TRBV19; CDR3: CASSIIGGYTF; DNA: TGTGCCAGTAGTATAATCGGGGGCTACACCTTC
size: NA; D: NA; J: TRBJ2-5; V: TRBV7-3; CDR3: CASSTTGSQETQYF; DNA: TGTGCCAGCAGTACGACAGGTTCCCAAGAGACCCAGTACTTC
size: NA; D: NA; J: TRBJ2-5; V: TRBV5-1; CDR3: CASSSVSGGPKETQYF; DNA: TGCGCCAGCAGCTCCGTTAGTGGGGGGCCCAAAGAGACCCAGTACTTC
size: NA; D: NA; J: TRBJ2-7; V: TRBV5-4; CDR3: CASSLDPGSYEQYF; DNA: TGTGCCAGCAGCTTGGACCCAGGGTCCTACGAGCAGTACTTC
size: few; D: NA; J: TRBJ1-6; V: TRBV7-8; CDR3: CASSLRDRAANNSPLHF; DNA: TGTGCCAGCAGCCTCCGAGACCGGGCCGCTAATAATTCACCCCTCCACTTT
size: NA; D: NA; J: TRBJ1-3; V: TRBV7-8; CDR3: CASSLRGVAGNTIYF; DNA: TGTGCCAGCAGCTTAAGGGGGGTCGCGGGAAACACCATATATTTT
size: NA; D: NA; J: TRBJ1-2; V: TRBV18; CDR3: CASSPKQANYGYTF; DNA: TGTGCCAGCTCACCGAAGCAGGCTAACTATGGCTACACCTTC
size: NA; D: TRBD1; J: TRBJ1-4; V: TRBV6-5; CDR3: CASSYRGGGEKLFF; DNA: TGTGCCAGCAGTTACCGAGGGGGCGGTGAAAAACTGTTTTTT
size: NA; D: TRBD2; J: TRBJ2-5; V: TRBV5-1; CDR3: CASSTRLVAGETQYF; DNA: TGCGCCAGCAGCACCAGACTAGTAGCGGGGGAGACCCAGTACTTC
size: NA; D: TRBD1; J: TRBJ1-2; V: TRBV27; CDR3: CASRTETGNYGYTF; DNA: TGTGCCAGCAGGACGGAGACAGGGAACTATGGCTACACCTTC
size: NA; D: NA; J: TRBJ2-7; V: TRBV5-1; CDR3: CASSPEGFPLYEQYF; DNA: TGCGCCAGCAGCCCTGAGGGGTTCCCCCTGTACGAGCAGTACTTC
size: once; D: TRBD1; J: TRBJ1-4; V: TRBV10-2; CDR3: CASRPPGQGNEKLFF; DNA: TGCGCCAGCAGACCCCCGGGACAGGGTAATGAAAAACTGTTTTTT
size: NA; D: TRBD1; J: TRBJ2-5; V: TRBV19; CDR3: CASSIWGQVGRETQYF; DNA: TGTGCCAGTAGTATTTGGGGACAGGTAGGGCGGGAGACCCAGTACTTC
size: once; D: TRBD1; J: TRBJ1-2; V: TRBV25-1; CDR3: CASSKTGDRELCYGYTF; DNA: TGTGCCAGCTCAAAGACCGGGGACAGGGAACTGTGCTATGGCTACACCTTC
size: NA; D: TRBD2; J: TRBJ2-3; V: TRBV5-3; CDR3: CARSQSQAGVADTQYF; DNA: TGTGCCAGAAGCCAGTCCCAAGCGGGAGTGGCAGATACGCAGTATTTT
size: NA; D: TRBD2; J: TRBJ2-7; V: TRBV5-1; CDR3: CASSLSGEEGYEQYF; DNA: TGCGCCAGCAGCCTTAGCGGGGAGGAAGGTTACGAGCAGTACTTC
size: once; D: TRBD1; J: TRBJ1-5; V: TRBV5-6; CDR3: CASSLRDRGQPQHF; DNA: TGTGCCAGCAGCTTGAGGGACAGGGGTCAGCCCCAGCATTTT
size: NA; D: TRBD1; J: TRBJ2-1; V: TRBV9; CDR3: CASSVASQGADNEQFF; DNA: TGTGCCAGCAGCGTAGCTAGCCAGGGGGCGGACAATGAGCAGTTCTTC
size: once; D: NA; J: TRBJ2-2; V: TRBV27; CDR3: CASSFGLRARAGELFF; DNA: TGTGCCAGCAGTTTCGGCCTCAGGGCCAGGGCCGGGGAGCTGTTTTTT
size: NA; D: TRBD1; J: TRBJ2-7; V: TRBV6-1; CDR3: CASREPGQDLYEQYF; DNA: TGTGCCAGCAGGGAACCGGGACAGGATCTCTACGAGCAGTACTTC
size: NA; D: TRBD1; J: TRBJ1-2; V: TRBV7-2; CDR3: CASSPTGNYGYTF; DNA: TGTGCCAGCAGCCCGACAGGGAACTATGGTTACACCTTC
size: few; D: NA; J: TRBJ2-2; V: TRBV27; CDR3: CASSWGAETNTGELFF; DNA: TGTGCCAGCAGTTGGGGCGCCGAGACGAACACCGGGGAGCTGTTTTTT